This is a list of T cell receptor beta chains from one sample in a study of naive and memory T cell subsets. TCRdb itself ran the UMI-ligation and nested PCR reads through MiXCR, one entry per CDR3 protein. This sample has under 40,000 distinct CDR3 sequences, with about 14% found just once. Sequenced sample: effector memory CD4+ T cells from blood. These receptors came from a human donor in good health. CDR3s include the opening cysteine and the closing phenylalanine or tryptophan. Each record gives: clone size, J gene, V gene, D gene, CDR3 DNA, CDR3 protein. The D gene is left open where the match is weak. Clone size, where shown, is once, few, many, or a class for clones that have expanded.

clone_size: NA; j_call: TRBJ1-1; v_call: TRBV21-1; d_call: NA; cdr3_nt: TGTGCCAGCAGCAAAGGTGAGGGGCCGGACACTGAAGCTTTCTTT; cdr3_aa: CASSKGEGPDTEAFF
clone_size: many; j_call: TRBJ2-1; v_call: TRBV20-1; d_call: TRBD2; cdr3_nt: TGCAGTGCCGACTACGGACTAGCGGGAGGGTCCGATGAGCAGTTCTTC; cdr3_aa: CSADYGLAGGSDEQFF
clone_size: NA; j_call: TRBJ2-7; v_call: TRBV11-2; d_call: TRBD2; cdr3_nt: TGTGCCAGCAGCTTACGAGGAAAATCGTTCGGGAGGGGCCCCTACGAGCAGTACTTC; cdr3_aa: CASSLRGKSFGRGPYEQYF
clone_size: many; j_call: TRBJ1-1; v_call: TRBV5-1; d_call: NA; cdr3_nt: TGCGCCAGCAGCTTCCAGGGAAGCCGGGTGAACACTGAAGCTTTCTTT; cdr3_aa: CASSFQGSRVNTEAFF
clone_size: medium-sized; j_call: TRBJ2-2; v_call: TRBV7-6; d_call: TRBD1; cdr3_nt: TGTGCCAGCAGCTCTCGTCGCCCGGGACAGATTGCGAACACCGGGGAGCTGTTTTTT; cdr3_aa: CASSSRRPGQIANTGELFF
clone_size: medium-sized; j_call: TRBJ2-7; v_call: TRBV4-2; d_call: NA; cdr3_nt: TGTGCCAGCAGCCAAGCCGCCGACGGAAGCTCCTACGAGCAGTACTTC; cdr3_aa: CASSQAADGSSYEQYF
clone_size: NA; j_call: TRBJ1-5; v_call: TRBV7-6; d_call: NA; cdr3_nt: TGTGCCAGCAGCCCGGGGGGATTGGGGTTCAATCAGCCCCAGCATTTT; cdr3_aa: CASSPGGLGFNQPQHF
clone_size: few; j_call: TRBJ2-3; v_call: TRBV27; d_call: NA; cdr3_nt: TGTGCCAGCAGTTTGTGGATCACAGATACGCAGTATTTT; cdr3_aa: CASSLWITDTQYF
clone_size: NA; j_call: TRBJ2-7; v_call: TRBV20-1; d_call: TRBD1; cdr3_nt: TGCAGTGCAATCGGGACAGGGGCGTCCTACGAGCAGTACTTC; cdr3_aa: CSAIGTGASYEQYF
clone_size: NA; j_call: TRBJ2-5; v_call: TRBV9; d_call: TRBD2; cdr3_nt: TGTGCCAGCAGCGTCGAGCGGGAGGCCGGAGAGACCCAGTACTTC; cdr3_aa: CASSVEREAGETQYF
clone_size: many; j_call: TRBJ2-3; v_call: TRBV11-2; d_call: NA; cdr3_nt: TGTGCCAGCAGCTCGGAAGGTAAAACAGATACGCAGTATTTT; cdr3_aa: CASSSEGKTDTQYF
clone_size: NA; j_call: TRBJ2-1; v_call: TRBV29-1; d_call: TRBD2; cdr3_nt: TGCAGCTCCGACGGGCTAGCGGGAGGGAGCAATGAGCAGTTCTTC; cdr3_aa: CSSDGLAGGSNEQFF
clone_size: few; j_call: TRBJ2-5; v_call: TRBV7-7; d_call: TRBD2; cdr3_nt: TGTGCCAGCAGCCCTGGGACTAGCGGGAGTAGCCAAGAGACCCAGTACTTC; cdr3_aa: CASSPGTSGSSQETQYF
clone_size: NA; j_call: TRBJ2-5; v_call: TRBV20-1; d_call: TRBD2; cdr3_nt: TGCAGTGCTAGAGGGGGGACTAGCCGACTCCAAGAGACCCAGTACTTC; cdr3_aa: CSARGGTSRLQETQYF
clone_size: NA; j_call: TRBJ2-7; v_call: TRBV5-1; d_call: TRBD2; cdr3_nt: TGCGCCAGCAGCTTGACGGGAGGGCCGGGAGAGCAGTACTTC; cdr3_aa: CASSLTGGPGEQYF
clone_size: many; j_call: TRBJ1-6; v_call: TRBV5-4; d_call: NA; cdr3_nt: TGTGCCAGCAGCTTGTACAGCCACAATTCACCCCTCCACTTT; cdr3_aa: CASSLYSHNSPLHF
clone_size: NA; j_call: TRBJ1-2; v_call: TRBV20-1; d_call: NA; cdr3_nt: TGCAGTGCTCTAGAACAGCGAAAAAGGATCCGCTACACCTTC; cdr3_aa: CSALEQRKRIRYTF
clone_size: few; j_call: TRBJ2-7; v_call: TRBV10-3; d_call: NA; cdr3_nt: TGTGCCATCAGTGAGTCGTTCGGACAGACCTACGAGCAGTACTTC; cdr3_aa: CAISESFGQTYEQYF
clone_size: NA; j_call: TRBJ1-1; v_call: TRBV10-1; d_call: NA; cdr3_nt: TGCGCCAGCAGTTATGACTCACAAGGGCCCACTGAAGCTTTCTTT; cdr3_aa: CASSYDSQGPTEAFF
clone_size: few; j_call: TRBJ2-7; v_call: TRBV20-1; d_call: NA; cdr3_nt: TGCAGTGCTAAGGGGTCCTACGAGCAGTACTTC; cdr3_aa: CSAKGSYEQYF
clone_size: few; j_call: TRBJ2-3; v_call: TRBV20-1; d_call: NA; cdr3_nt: TGCAGTGCTAGTTGGGGGAGTGGCACAGATACGCAGTATTTT; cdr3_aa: CSASWGSGTDTQYF
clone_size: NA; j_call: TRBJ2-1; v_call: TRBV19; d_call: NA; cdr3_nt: TGTGCCAGTAGTCTTGACAGCTACAATGAGCAGTTCTTC; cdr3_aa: CASSLDSYNEQFF
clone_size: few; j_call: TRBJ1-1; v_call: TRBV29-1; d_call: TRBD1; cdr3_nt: TGCAGCGTTGAACAGGGGACAGGGTCGAACACTGAAGCTTTCTTT; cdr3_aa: CSVEQGTGSNTEAFF
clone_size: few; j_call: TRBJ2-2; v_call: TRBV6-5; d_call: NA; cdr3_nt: TGTGCCAGCAGTTACCCGAGAGATACCGGGGAGCTGTTTTTT; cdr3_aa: CASSYPRDTGELFF
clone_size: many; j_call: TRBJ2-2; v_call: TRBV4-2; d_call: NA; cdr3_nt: TGTGCCAGCAGCCAAGAAACAGACCGAGGGGAGCTGTTTTTT; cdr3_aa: CASSQETDRGELFF
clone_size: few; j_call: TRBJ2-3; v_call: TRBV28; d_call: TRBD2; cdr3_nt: TGTGCCAGCAGTTTAAGCCTCGGTGGGTCTAGCGGGAGGGCAGATACGCAGTATTTT; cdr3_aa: CASSLSLGGSSGRADTQYF
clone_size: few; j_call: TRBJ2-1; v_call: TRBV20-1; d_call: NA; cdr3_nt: TGCAGTGCTAGAGATCTGCTAGCATGGAATGAGCAGTTCTTC; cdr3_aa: CSARDLLAWNEQFF
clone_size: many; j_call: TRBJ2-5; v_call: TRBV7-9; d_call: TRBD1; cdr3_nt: TGTGCCAGCAGCTTAAGACAGGGCCAAGAGACCCAGTACTTC; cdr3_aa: CASSLRQGQETQYF
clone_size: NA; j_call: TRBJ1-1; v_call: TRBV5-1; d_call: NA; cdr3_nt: TGCGCCAGCAGCCTTACACTGGACGGGAACACTGAAGCTTTCTTT; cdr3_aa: CASSLTLDGNTEAFF
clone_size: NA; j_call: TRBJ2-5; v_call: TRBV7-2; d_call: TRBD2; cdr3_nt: TGTGCCAGCAGCTTAAATTCTCCAGCGGGAGCCGTAGAGACCCAGTACTTC; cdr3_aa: CASSLNSPAGAVETQYF
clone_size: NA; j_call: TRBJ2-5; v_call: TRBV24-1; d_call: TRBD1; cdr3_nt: TGTGCCACCAGTGAACCGACAGGGGACCGGCAGACCCAGTACTTC; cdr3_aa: CATSEPTGDRQTQYF
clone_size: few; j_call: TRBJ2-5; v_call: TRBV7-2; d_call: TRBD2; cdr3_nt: TGTGCCAGCAGCTGGCGCTGGGGGGGCCAAGAGACCCAGTACTTC; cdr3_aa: CASSWRWGGQETQYF
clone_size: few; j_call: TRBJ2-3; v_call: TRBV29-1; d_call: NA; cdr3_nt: TGCAGCGTTCCCCGGGACGGACTGAGACTGGGGACGCAGTATTTT; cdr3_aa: CSVPRDGLRLGTQYF
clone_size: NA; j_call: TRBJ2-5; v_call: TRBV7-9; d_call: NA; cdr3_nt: TGTGCCAGCAGCTTAGCGCTTGCAGGGGCCCAAGAGACCCAGTACTTC; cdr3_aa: CASSLALAGAQETQYF
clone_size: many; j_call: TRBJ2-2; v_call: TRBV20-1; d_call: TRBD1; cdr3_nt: TGCAGTGCTAGAGGGGGCAGGGGGTACACCGGGGAGCTGTTTTTT; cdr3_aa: CSARGGRGYTGELFF
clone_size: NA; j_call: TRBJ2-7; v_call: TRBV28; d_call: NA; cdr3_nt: TGTGCCAGCAGCCCCCCGCGGGGCAGCCCCTACGAGCAGTACTTC; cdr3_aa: CASSPPRGSPYEQYF
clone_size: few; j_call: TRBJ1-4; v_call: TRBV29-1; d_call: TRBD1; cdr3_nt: TGCAGCGTAGCCGACAGGGCCCTTGAAAAACTGTTTTTT; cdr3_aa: CSVADRALEKLFF
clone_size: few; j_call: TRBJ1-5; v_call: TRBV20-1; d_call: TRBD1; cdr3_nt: TGCAGTGCTAGCGAAGGGCAGGGGGCGCGTCAGCCCCAGCATTTT; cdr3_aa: CSASEGQGARQPQHF
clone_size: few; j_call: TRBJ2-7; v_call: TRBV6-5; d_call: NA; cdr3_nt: TGTGCCAGCAGACACAGGGTCGGGCAGAACTACGAGCAGTACTTC; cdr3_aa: CASRHRVGQNYEQYF
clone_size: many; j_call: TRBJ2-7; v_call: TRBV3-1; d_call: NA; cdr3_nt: TGTGCCAGCAGCCCAGGACAGCTCAACGAGCAGTACTTC; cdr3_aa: CASSPGQLNEQYF